This entry lists 17 T cell receptor beta chains sequenced from one sample in a study of blood T cell repertoires in COVID-19 (TCRdb year 2020). The library was produced with the immunoSEQ multiplex PCR assay. TCRdb took over this immuneACCESS table, retaining in-frame rearrangements with V and J assigned. Such tables are incomplete; in checked studies, under half of the missing clones stem from an unresolved V gene, and the remainder is unexplained. This sample is represented by approximately 350,000 clones; about nine tenths of them were singletons. The top ten constitute 6% to 8.5% of the sample. The specimen sequenced was peripheral blood. Source of these receptors: a woman aged 70-85 years with COVID-19, enrolled during active disease.

The chain combines TRBV29-1 with TRBJ1-4; 7 positions agree with TRBD1. Germline loops: CDR1 SQVTM, CDR2 ANQGSEA. This CDR3 region has 15 residues. V shed 6 bases and J 0 bases; nucleotides not matched to a gene: 7. The CDR3 here is CSVNRGPPTNEKLFF. CDR3 nucleotides: TGCAGCGTGAACAGGGGCCCTCCAACTAATGAAAAACTGTTTTTT.

This chain joins TRBV2 and TRBJ2-1, with 10 nucleotides matching TRBD2. Germline-derived CDR1 and CDR2 are SNHLY and FYNNEI. This CDR3 comprises 17 residues. V trimming: 3 bases; J trimming: 7 bases; junction bases outside the gene matches: 12. DNA of the CDR3: TGTGCCAGCAGTGAGGGGAGCGGGGGGGCCAAGGTGAATGAGCAGTTCTTC. It is translated as CASSEGSGGAKVNEQFF. Using reference TRBV2 and TRBJ2-1 for the parts outside the CDR3, the full variable domain is EPEVTQTPSHQVTQMGQEVILRCVPISNHLYFYWYRQILGQKVEFLVSFYNNEISEKSEIFDDQFSVERPDGSNFTLKIRSTKLEDSAMYFCASSEGSGGAKVNEQFFGPGTRLTVL.

J is TRBJ2-3 and V is TRBV30; TRBD1 might be the D (5 bases). CDR1 is GTSNPN, CDR2 SVGIG, per germline (reference sequence). The CDR3 loop spans 14 amino acids. The ends were cut back, 4 bases at V and 0 bases at J, with 11 bases in the middle. The CDR3 loop reads CAWKDIPSTDTQYF. As DNA, the CDR3 is TGTGCCTGGAAGGACATCCCTAGCACAGATACGCAGTATTTT.

The J gene is TRBJ1-2, the V gene TRBV2, with a tentative D call TRBD1 (6 bases). This CDR3 is 12 amino acids long. The V gene's germline CDR1 is SNHLY and CDR2 FYNNEI. V dropped 9 bases and J dropped 2 bases, with 10 bases sitting between them. The CDR3 spells CARRTGNYGYTF. In DNA, the CDR3 is TGTGCCAGAAGAACAGGGAACTATGGCTACACCTTC.

The gene calls are TRBV3-1 (or the pseudogene TRBV3-2) and TRBJ2-3; D is possibly TRBD1 (5 bases). The V gene lost 0 bases and the J gene lost 6 bases, with 13 bases spanning the gap. CDR3 size: 15 residues. Looked up from germline, CDR1 is LGHDT and CDR2 is YNNKEL (reference sequence). In nucleotides, the CDR3 is TGTGCCAGCAGCCAAGATATGGGGCGAGGCGATACGCAGTATTTT. Protein: CASSQDMGRGDTQYF.

The chain joins TRBV27 to TRBJ2-1, with D maybe TRBD1 (5 bases). The CDR3 is made up of 10 amino acids. V was shortened by 10 bases and J by 11 bases, with 12 bases between the two germline ends. In germline, CDR1 is MNHEY, CDR2 SMNVEV (reference sequence). This CDR3 reads CATDSYQQFF. The CDR3, as DNA: TGTGCCACCGACAGTTACCAGCAGTTCTTC.

The chain employs TRBV7-9 and TRBJ2-1, with 8 nucleotides matching TRBD1. Losses at the gene ends were 5 bases for V and 4 bases for J; bases not matched to a gene: 7. The V gene's germline CDR1 is SEHNR and CDR2 FQNEAQ (reference sequence). CDR3 length equals 15 residues. DNA for the CDR3: TGTGCCAGCAGCACCGACAGGGGCAATTACAATGAGCAGTTCTTC. Its protein product is CASSTDRGNYNEQFF. Based on the CDR3 plus reference TRBV7-9 and TRBJ2-1, the full variable domain is DTGVSQNPRHKITKRGQNVTFRCDPISEHNRLYWYRQTLGQGPEFLTYFQNEAQLEKSRLLSDRFSAERPKGSFSTLEIQRTEQGDSAMYLCASSTDRGNYNEQFFGPGTRLTVL.

The chain combines TRBV10-3 with TRBJ1-1, with D possibly matching TRBD1 (6 bases). Between the trimmed V and J ends, which lost 6 bases and 1 base, there was a span of 9 bases. Per the germline V gene, CDR1 is ENHRY and CDR2 is SYGVKD. CDR3 length equals 13 residues. DNA of the CDR3: TGTGCCATCAGGAAACAGGGGAACACTGAAGCTTTCTTT. Translation: CAIRKQGNTEAFF.

The chain is built from TRBV28 and TRBJ2-2, with 12 bases that match TRBD2. Germline V lookup: CDR1 MDHEN, CDR2 SYDVKM. The CDR3 contains 16 residues. V was pared by 6 bases and J by 7 bases, with 9 bases of the junction left unmatched. The CDR3 DNA is TGTGCCAGCAGCCTGACTAGCGGGGGATGGTACGGGGAGCTGTTTTTT. Translation gives CASSLTSGGWYGELFF.

The chain joins TRBV19 to TRBJ1-5, with D possibly being TRBD1 (6 bases). This CDR3 region has 15 residues. Per germline, CDR1 LNHDA and CDR2 SQIVND (reference sequence). V was cut by 7 bases and J by 5 bases, with 18 bases left in between. The CDR3 here is CASTGGPTSYQPQHF. The CDR3 coding sequence is TGTGCCAGTACTGGGGGCCCAACCTCTTATCAGCCCCAGCATTTT.

The chain combines TRBV3-1 (or the pseudogene TRBV3-2) with TRBJ1-1, with TRBD1 matching over 9 bases. From germline, CDR1 is LGHDT and CDR2 YNNKEL (reference sequence). V was clipped by 4 bases and J by 4 bases; unmatched bases: 10. This CDR3 comprises 16 residues. CDR3 sequence (DNA): TGTGCCAGCAGCCTCAAACAGGGGGCCTTAAGCACTGAAGCTTTCTTT. Its protein is CASSLKQGALSTEAFF.

The chain uses TRBV21-1 and TRBJ1-1; the table's D gene call, TRBD1, was not cross checked with the DNA. TRBV21-1 represents a pseudogene. The CDR3 consists of 19 residues. CDR3 amino acids: CASSKTPGQGGIMNTEAFF. In nucleotides, the CDR3 is TGTGCCAGCAGCAAAACCCCGGGACAGGGGGGGATTATGAACACTGAAGCTTTCTTT.

As regards this clone: The sample holds other DNA sequences that translate to the same CDR3. V usage is TRBV19 and J usage is TRBJ2-2; 7 bases are a match to TRBD1. V shed 2 bases and J 1 base; nucleotides not matched to a gene: 1. The CDR3 consists of 15 residues. The germline V gene encodes CDR1 LNHDA and CDR2 SQIVND (reference sequence). The CDR3 loop reads CASSIRGLNTGELFF. The DNA of the CDR3 is TGTGCCAGTAGTATAAGGGGGCTGAACACCGGGGAGCTGTTTTTT.

The V call is TRBV5-4, the J call TRBJ2-2; 8 bases map to TRBD2. The CDR3 is 17 residues long. Losses at the gene ends were 7 bases for V and 4 bases for J; bases not matched to a gene: 15. CDR1 is SGHNT and CDR2 is YYREEE in the germline V gene (reference sequence). The CDR3 bases are TGTGCCAGCCTGCCGGAGGGGGGGACTAGGGGCACCGGGGAGCTGTTTTTT. This codes for CASLPEGGTRGTGELFF.

The chain uses TRBV28 and TRBJ2-4; 8 bases fit TRBD1. Germline V gene sequence: CDR1 MDHEN, CDR2 SYDVKM. Unmatched junction bases numbered 2, after V lost 4 bases and J lost 0 bases. The CDR3 sequence is 15 residues long. The CDR3 loop reads CASSSGGAAKNIQYF. CDR3 nucleotides: TGTGCCAGCAGTTCAGGGGGCGCAGCCAAAAACATTCAGTACTTC.

The gene calls are TRBV29-1 and TRBJ2-5; TRBD2 matches at 12 bases. Germline V gives CDR1 SQVTM, CDR2 ANQGSEA. The CDR3 has 13 residues. After removal of 5 bases from V and 3 bases from J, the junction contained 1 base not matched to a gene. CDR3 amino acids: CSVLAGGKETQYF. In DNA, the CDR3 is TGCAGCGTTCTAGCGGGGGGGAAAGAGACCCAGTACTTC.

The genes are TRBV7-2 and TRBJ1-2, with TRBD1 identical over 9 bases. The CDR3 sequence is 15 residues long. The junction had 8 bases not matched to a gene; V was cut back by 5 bases and J by 4 bases. Germline lookup yields CDR1 SGHTA and CDR2 FQGNSA. The CDR3 reads CASSPKGQGRYGYTF. CDR3 in DNA: TGTGCCAGCAGCCCTAAGGGACAGGGACGCTATGGCTACACCTTC.